This T cell receptor (beta chain) stems from a study of CXCR3-negative and CXCR3-positive naive CD8 T cells. In regard to this clonotype: Its specificity is unknown.

Libraries were UMI-labeled 5' RACE TRB cDNA. TCRdb re-called the 5' RACE reads and catalogs CDR3 proteins one per entry, DNA excluded. In all, the sample yields 150,000 or so distinct CDR3 sequences. CDR3 length equals 13 residues. The germline V gene has CDR1 DFQATT and CDR2 SNEGSKA (reference sequence). Study findings and constraints: For naive cells, CXCR3-negative and CXCR3-positive subsets had similar TRBV-TRBJ usage; for memory cells, usage differed. Naive cells positive for CXCR3 carried more hydrophobic TRB CDR3s than CXCR3-negative ones.

A CD45RO-CCR7+CD27+CD95- profile was what naive CD8+ T cells displayed. This TCR came from a human donor in good health. Some clones in this sample may be carry-over from other donors' samples. The chain recombines TRBV20-1 with TRBJ2-7; TCRdb reports TRBD2, a call that lacks DNA to check it against. The material sequenced was naive CXCR3+ CD8+ T cells from blood. As for subset: CD45RO-CCR7+CD27+CD95- naive CD8+ T cells expressing CXCR3 (TNR3+). CDR3 sequence reads: CSARPRRTYEQYF.